The 14 T cell receptor beta chains in this list originate from one sample, sequenced in a study of response to subunit inactivated influenza vaccine. MiXCR was run by TCRdb on the RT-PCR reads, yielding one entry per CDR3 protein. The profile shows 500,000 to 550,000 distinct CDR3 sequences, roughly 7.6% of them singletons. This material consisted of PBMCs from blood, taken less than 30 months after vaccination. All receptors come from a man aged 45 to 70 who received an inactivated influenza vaccine.

A remark on this clonotype: A much larger clone sits a single nucleotide away, making a read error possible. The genes are TRBV5-6 and TRBJ2-5, with 9 bases that match TRBD2. Germline V gives CDR1 SGHDT, CDR2 YYEEEE. The CDR3 consists of 16 residues. The ends lost 4 bases at V and 2 bases at J; junction bases unmatched: 9. The CDR3 nucleotides read TGTGCCAGCAGCGCGATAGCGGGGGAACAACAAGAGACCCAGTACTTC. Translation gives CASSAIAGEQQETQYF. The complete variable domain, with remaining parts taken from reference TRBV5-6 and TRBJ2-5, reads DAGVTQSPTHLIKTRGQQVTLRCSPKSGHDTVSWYQQALGQGPQFIFQYYEEEERQRGNFPDRFSGHQFPNYSSELNVNALLLGDSALYLCASSAIAGEQQETQYFGPGTRLLVL.

The sample holds a few counts of this clonotype. This chain connects TRBV6-1 to TRBJ2-7; D may correspond to TRBD1 or TRBD2 (5 bases each). CDR3 length: 12 amino acids. CDR1 is MNHNS and CDR2 is SASEGT in the germline V gene. Trimming cost V 7 bases and J 3 bases, with 10 bases left between them. The CDR3 region has the DNA TGTGCCAGCAAAAGGGACCTCTACGAGCAGTACTTC. Translated: CASKRDLYEQYF.

This clonotype has more than one count but fewer than ten. V gene TRBV11-2 combines with J gene TRBJ2-1; D is undetermined. With 5 bases removed from V and 9 bases from J, the gap between germline ends came to 20 bases. The length of the CDR3 is 15 residues. CDR1 is SGHAT and CDR2 is FQNNGV in the germline V gene. Here the CDR3 DNA reads TGTGCCAGCAGCCCCAAGTCTAGGTGGGCCGGTGAGCAGTTCTTC. Amino acid sequence: CASSPKSRWAGEQFF. The complete variable domain, with remaining parts taken from reference TRBV11-2 and TRBJ2-1, reads EAGVAQSPRYKIIEKRQSVAFWCNPISGHATLYWYQQILGQGPKLLIQFQNNGVVDDSQLPKDRFSAERLKGVDSTLKIQPAKLEDSAVYLCASSPKSRWAGEQFFGPGTRLTVL.

In this sample, this clonotype turned up many times. The chain recombines TRBV20-1 with TRBJ1-2; 11 nucleotides align to TRBD1. Germline V lookup: CDR1 DFQATT, CDR2 SNEGSKA (reference sequence). The CDR3 is 14 residues long. The V and J ends lost 7 bases and 3 bases, in that order; junction bases with no gene match: 7. The DNA for the CDR3 is TGCAGTGACATAGGACAGGGGGCTGACTATGGCTACACCTTC. It specifies CSDIGQGADYGYTF.

The chain is built from TRBV5-1 and TRBJ2-5; perhaps TRBD1 as D (6 bases). The CDR3 totals 15 residues. Germline V gene lookup returns CDR1 SGHRS and CDR2 YFSETQ. V lost 0 bases and J 0 bases, leaving 9 bases between the germline ends. The CDR3 loop reads CASSLAGQNQETQYF. The CDR3 DNA reads as TGCGCCAGCAGCTTGGCCGGACAGAACCAAGAGACCCAGTACTTC.

The chain carries TRBV5-1 and TRBJ2-3; D is unclear. Germline CDR1 and CDR2: SGHRS and YFSETQ. This CDR3 contains 13 residues. Between the trimmed V and J ends, which lost 1 base and 4 bases, there was a span of 7 bases. DNA of the CDR3: TGCGCCAGCAGCTTGCATTCCCCAGATACGCAGTATTTT. Protein: CASSLHSPDTQYF.

The gene calls are TRBV5-1 and TRBJ1-2; 12 nucleotides agree with TRBD1. After removal of 0 bases from V and 4 bases from J, the junction contained 7 bases not matched to a gene. The CDR3 contains 17 residues. CDR1 is SGHRS, CDR2 YFSETQ, per germline. Here the CDR3 reads CASSLDGTGGAGYGYTF. Here the CDR3 DNA reads TGCGCCAGCAGCTTGGATGGGACAGGGGGCGCGGGCTATGGCTACACCTTC.

This clonotype was recorded a few times. The chain uses TRBV12-3 or TRBV12-4 and TRBJ1-2, with D perhaps TRBD1 (5 bases). V was shortened by 4 bases and J by 8 bases, with 20 bases between the two germline ends. The CDR3 totals 15 residues. CDR3 region: CASSSRARGRQGYTF. As DNA, the CDR3 is TGTGCCAGCAGTTCCCGGGCTCGGGGCAGACAAGGCTACACCTTC.

This rearrangement joins TRBV6-2 or TRBV6-3 to TRBJ1-2, with D maybe TRBD1 (5 bases). V was pared by 4 bases and J by 5 bases, with 11 bases between. The germline CDR1 and CDR2 sequences are MNHEY and SVGEGT. This CDR3 region has 13 residues. In DNA form, the CDR3 reads TGTGCCAGCAGTTGGGGACGGATTTATGGCTACACCTTC. Protein product: CASSWGRIYGYTF.

J is TRBJ2-5 and V is TRBV20-1, with 7 bases identical to TRBD2. The CDR3 spans 13 residues. J gave up 5 bases and V 2 bases, and 5 bases lay outside the gene matches. Germline loops: CDR1 DFQATT, CDR2 SNEGSKA (reference sequence). Written as DNA, the CDR3 is TGCAGTGCTAGACCGGACGGGGGGGAGACCCAGTACTTC. It encodes CSARPDGGETQYF.

This clonotype appeared many times. The chain employs TRBV20-1 and TRBJ2-7; TRBD2 matches at 12 bases. V dropped 6 bases and J dropped 5; count of bases not matched to a gene: 8. CDR1 and CDR2 (germline): DFQATT, SNEGSKA (reference sequence). The CDR3 is 14 residues long. CDR3 coding DNA: TGCAGTGCCGTGACTAGCGGGGGACGGCACGAGCAGTACTTC. Translated, it gives CSAVTSGGRHEQYF.

This clonotype was seen ten or more times. The chain joins TRBV5-6 to TRBJ2-2; 8 nucleotides agree with TRBD1. With V trimmed by 4 bases and J by 3 bases, 8 bases remained unmatched. Germline V CDR1 and CDR2: SGHDT, YYEEEE. The CDR3 runs 16 residues. The CDR3 DNA is TGTGCCAGCAGCATCTCCTGGGGACAGGACACCGGGGAGCTGTTTTTT. The encoded protein is CASSISWGQDTGELFF.

This clonotype was recorded a few times. This chain connects TRBV3-1 to TRBJ2-1; 12 nucleotides agree with TRBD2. The CDR3 loop spans 15 amino acids. Germline values: CDR1 LGHDT, CDR2 YNNKEL (reference sequence). The trim removed 4 bases at V and 10 bases at J, leaving 8 bases unmatched. The CDR3 bases are TGTGCCAGCAGCCGTTCTAGCGGGGGGGCCTTGGAGCAGTTCTTC. This encodes CASSRSSGGALEQFF.

The gene calls are TRBV29-1 and TRBJ2-7, with 9 bases aligning to TRBD2. This CDR3 is built from 14 residues. Germline V gene data show CDR1 as SQVTM and CDR2 as ANQGSEA. The J segment lost 1 base and the V segment lost 4 bases, leaving 5 bases of the junction unmatched. This CDR3 is CSVAGGRASYEQYF. The CDR3 DNA reads as TGCAGCGTTGCGGGCGGGAGGGCTTCCTACGAGCAGTACTTC.